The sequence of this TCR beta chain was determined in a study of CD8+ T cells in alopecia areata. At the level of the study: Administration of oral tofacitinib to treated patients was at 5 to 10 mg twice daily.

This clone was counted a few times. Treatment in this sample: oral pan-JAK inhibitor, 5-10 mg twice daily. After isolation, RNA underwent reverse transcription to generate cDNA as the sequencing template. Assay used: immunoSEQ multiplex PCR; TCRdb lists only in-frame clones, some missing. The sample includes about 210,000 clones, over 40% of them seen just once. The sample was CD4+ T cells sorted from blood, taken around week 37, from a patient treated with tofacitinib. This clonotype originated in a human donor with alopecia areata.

The CDR3 DNA is TGTGCCTGGAGTGTTGGTCTCGGAGGAACAAACTATGGCTACACCTTC. It codes for CAWSVGLGGTNYGYTF. This rearrangement joins TRBV30 to TRBJ1-2, with D uncertain. Trimming removed 0 bases at V and 2 bases at J, with 16 bases between. CDR1 is GTSNPN and CDR2 is SVGIG in the germline V gene (reference sequence). This CDR3 comprises 16 residues.